This T cell receptor beta chain is drawn from a study of PD-L1 blockade in urothelial cancer (dated by TCRdb to about 2017). A note on the overall study: Twenty-five of 29 patients were males with bladder-origin urothelial cancer, and 18 of 29 reported a prior smoking history. Patients had an ECOG performance status of 0 or 1 and had received between 0 and 3 prior chemotherapy regimens. Blood samples were analyzed 3 weeks after the start of treatment (second dose) and 6 weeks after the start of treatment. Blood samples gave median yields of about 140,000 T cells and 80,000 to 90,000 unique TCRs, along with a median clonality of about 0.084. The study was an exploratory multi-omic analysis of somatic, immune and clinical correlates of response to PD-L1 blockade with atezolizumab in urothelial cancer. TCR sequencing covered pretreatment tumor samples and matched, serially collected peripheral blood taken before and after atezolizumab treatment. Durable clinical benefit meant progression-free survival longer than 6 months, and TCR features were also tested against progression-free and overall survival. Whole exome sequencing and RNA sequencing of pretreatment tumors were performed alongside TCR sequencing in the same patients. Durable clinical benefit was achieved by nine patients but not by the remaining 20. Twenty-nine patients had pretreatment blood TCR-seq, approximately 24 had at least one posttreatment blood collection, and approximately 24 had tumor TCR-seq.

Interpreted using the paper, the time point label stands for: pretreatment peripheral blood. The Qiagen DNeasy Blood extraction kit was used to purify genomic DNA from total PBMCs and from tumor samples. Collected pretreatment and during treatment, PBMCs were isolated and stored as previously described. The CDR3, from cysteine to phenylalanine, totals 16 residues. Of the read, only the CDR3 DNA is kept; its 48 bases are in frame from base 1. Based on the germline V gene, the CDR1 and CDR2 sequences are MGHRA and YSYEKL. The germline V end is reduced by 6 bases and the J end by 4 bases; junction bases left unmatched: 11. Overall study results and their limits: Improved progression-free and overall survival was found to be associated with pretreatment peripheral blood TCR clonality below the median. Patients with durable benefit showed greater expansion of tumor-associated TCR clones in peripheral blood 3 weeks after starting treatment (n ≈ 21, p = 0.022). Because the sample size was small (n of about 30) and many of the analyses were exploratory, the results are meant to be hypothesis-generating.

As regards this clone: The antigen it recognizes is unknown. No base quality values were provided; no much bigger clone lies one nucleotide off.

Synthetic TCR analog templates were spiked into each PCR to estimate absolute template abundance from read counts. The immunoSEQ assay was used to amplify TCRbeta CDR3 regions from genomic DNA with bias-controlled V and J gene primers. Sequencing of rearranged TCRbeta segments was performed at approximately 20X coverage. In the paper's pipeline: Sequencing errors were corrected by clustering, and CDR3s were annotated against IMGT so that V, D and J genes could be assigned. Downstream analyses used only productive TCRbeta rearrangements, leaving out any out-of-frame or stop-codon sequences. Clonality was calculated as one minus the Shannon entropy normalized by the log of the number of unique productive sequences. Clones differing between time points or between blood and tumor were identified by Fisher's exact test with Benjamini-Hochberg correction at adjusted p below 0.01. TCRdb limited this immuneACCESS table to in-frame rearrangements with V and J called. A share of clones is missing; checked studies link under half to unresolved V genes, and the rest is unexplained. V and J calls and clone size are copied from that table; D and trimming were computed from the DNA. This sample has some 45,000 clones in its table, and 70% to 90% of those were observed once. In total, the top ten clones hold just under 25% of the sample.

Recombination linked TRBV4-1 to TRBJ2-2; the central 7 bases match TRBD2. This clonotype was sampled from a donor over 35 with urothelial cancer. The starting material was PBMCs, obtained around atezolizumab (anti-PD-L1) treatment. In nucleotides, the sequence is TGCGCCAGCAGGGAGGGGAGGGAGGCGGTCACCGGGGAGCTGTTTTTT. Translated, this gives CASREGREAVTGELFF.